This T cell receptor (beta chain) was recovered during a study of control samples from healthy donors and cancer patients. Concerning this clone itself: This same CDR3 is encoded by further DNA sequences in the sample.

The CDR3 length is 12 residues. CDR1 is PRHDT, CDR2 FYEKMQ, per germline (reference sequence). With 4 bases removed from V and 3 bases from J, the gap between germline ends came to 4 bases. Data came from immunoSEQ multiplex PCR; TCRdb stores just in-frame clones and leaves some out. The profile shows some 130,000 clones, more than 90% of them singletons. The rearrangement links TRBV13 to TRBJ1-5; D gene ambiguous. Sequencing was performed on blood. This receptor was taken from a man aged 18 to 30 in good health. CDR3 nucleotides: TGTGCCAGCAGCTCACTCAATCAGCCCCAGCATTTT. Protein product: CASSSLNQPQHF. Combining the CDR3 with reference TRBV13 and TRBJ1-5 gives the whole variable domain AAGVIQSPRHLIKEKRETATLKCYPIPRHDTVYWYQQGPGQDPQFLISFYEKMQSDKGSIPDRFSAQQFSDYHSELNMSSLELGDSALYFCASSSLNQPQHFGDGTRLSIL.